This T cell receptor beta chain was sequenced during a study of T cells in Graves' hyperthyroidism and ophthalmopathy. Study details: The initial diagnosis was the point when peripheral blood was collected, ahead of any treatment.

From germline, CDR1 is SGHRS and CDR2 YFSETQ. The CDR3 totals 14 residues. The germline V and J ends were trimmed by 4 bases and 6 bases, with 15 bases remaining between them. Ophthalmopathy cases scored 3 or more on the Clinical Activity Score and 4 or more on NOSPECS grade, with duration below 3 months. There were TCR beta CDR3 regions amplified from RNA transcripts. Primed by the HTBI set, a first-round RT-PCR was run on the TCR CDR3. MiXCR, run by TCRdb on the multiplex PCR reads, gives a single entry per CDR3 protein. In the table there are about 640,000 distinct CDR3 sequences, less than 25% of which are singletons. There are many counts of this clonotype.

The sequence was obtained from a man younger than 40 with Graves' ophthalmopathy. Sequencing was done on a sample of blood. The chain has TRBV5-1 and TRBJ2-3; D tentatively fits TRBD1 or TRBD2 (5 bases each). The DNA of the CDR3 is TGCGCCAGCAGCAATAGCTGGGACCTCGATACGCAGTATTTT. It codes for CASSNSWDLDTQYF.